The subject of this entry is one T cell receptor (beta chain). What it recognizes is unknown. This sample is drawn from a study of blood T cells in healthy people across ages. It was with a sample-barcoded 5' primer and a J-beta primer mix that a second PCR of roughly 6 to 12 cycles was run. TCRdb re-analysed the 5' RACE reads in MiXCR, keeping a single row per CDR3 protein. The profile covers 700,000 to 950,000 distinct CDR3 sequences, with roughly 44% appearing a single time and 20% taken by the ten largest. Each sample gave at least 6.5 million isolated PBMCs. Study observations and caveats: Diversity was estimated from one million T cells, and these estimates were considered underestimates. More naive CD4+ cells and higher diversity marked long-lived donors relative to aged donors.

Between the trimmed V and J ends, which lost 3 bases and 0 bases, there was a span of 16 bases. The CDR3 is 16 amino acids. Germline CDR1 reads DFQATT; CDR2 reads SNEGSKA (reference sequence). The chain is built from TRBV20-1 and TRBJ2-3; D perhaps matches TRBD2 (5 bases). The sequence was obtained from an older woman in good health. The sequencing sample was made of blood. CDR3 protein: CSASSGSGTSTDTQYF. CDR3 DNA sequence: TGCAGTGCTAGCTCTGGGAGCGGAACAAGCACAGATACGCAGTATTTT.